This TCR beta chain derives from a study of T cell repertoires in cytomegalovirus infection. Turning to the study itself: As its CMV epitopes, the study selected recently identified HLA-C-restricted and well-studied HLA-B-restricted targets. Shared public TCR beta signatures pointed to both CMV infection and a matching HLA type. Study results and caveats: Ex vivo responses were dominated by HLA-C-restricted CMV-specific TCR beta clonotypes.

TCRdb ran MiXCR on the reads and lists one entry per CDR3 protein. The sample carries roughly 730,000 distinct CDR3 sequences, roughly a third recorded once. From germline, CDR1 is SGHRS and CDR2 YFSETQ. V lost 0 bases to trimming and J lost 2 bases, with 7 bases between them. The CDR3 totals 14 residues. This clonotype was counted many times. The antigen is undetermined. The sample was cultured PBMCs, taken from culture after CMV antigen stimulation. The receptor comes from a human donor in good health (CMV status not recorded). Some clones in this sample may be carry-over from other donors' samples. V gene TRBV5-1 combines with J gene TRBJ2-3; D remains unclear. CDR3 coding DNA: TGCGCCAGCAGCTTGGGACAAACCACAGATACGCAGTATTTT. It specifies CASSLGQTTDTQYF.